This TCR beta chain was documented in a study of CD8+CD57+ T cells in acquired aplastic anemia. The CDR3 has 14 amino acids. V shed 6 bases and J shed 4 bases, with 12 bases lying between them. Flow cytometry had shown expanded CD8+CD57+ cells in the patients chosen for sequencing. Severe acquired aplastic anemia was present in every patient. CDR3 and TCR beta VDJ profiling relied on genomic DNA as the template. TCRdb fed the reads into MiXCR, producing one record per CDR3 protein. The sample holds roughly 200,000 distinct CDR3 sequences, more than 60% seen once. Whole-study findings and limits: Patients and controls had CD8+ Simpson's diversity values that were not significantly distinct. Overlapping CD8+ CDR3 repertoires of patients and controls contained some 30 shared sequences.

Regarding this clonotype: Its antigen remains unidentified.

This TCR was recovered from a human donor with aplastic anemia. V and J are TRBV12-3 or TRBV12-4 and TRBJ2-2; D is perhaps TRBD1 or TRBD2 (5 bases each). Specimen: sorted CD4+, CD8+, or CD8+CD57+ T cells (not recorded which) from PBMCs. CDR3 sequence: CASRRGAVTGELFF. DNA for the CDR3: TGTGCCAGCAGGAGAGGGGCGGTCACCGGGGAGCTGTTTTTT.